The rows below give T cell receptor beta chains drawn from one sample of a study of blood T cell repertoires in COVID-19. TCRdb's table, derived via immunoSEQ multiplex PCR, lists solely in-frame clones and lacks some. The sample has about 62,000 clones, roughly 89% seen once. Sequenced material: peripheral blood. The source of these receptors is a human donor in a cohort sampled during active COVID-19. Each CDR3 is given with its conserved first and last residue. Each record gives: D gene, J gene, clone size, V gene, CDR3 DNA, CDR3 protein. The D gene is left open where the match is weak. The size of a clone is reported for some rows only, either as once, few or many, or as a class for expanded clones.

NA | TRBJ2-1 | NA | TRBV5-5 | TGTGCCAGCAGCGATAGAGTATCCTACAATGAGCAGTTCTTC | CASSDRVSYNEQFF
NA | TRBJ2-5 | NA | TRBV2 | TGTGCCAGCAGTGGACAGACGCAAGAGACCCAGTACTTC | CASSGQTQETQYF
TRBD2 | TRBJ2-5 | NA | TRBV12-3/TRBV12-4 | TGTGCCAGCAGTTTGGGGAGAGCGGGGGAGTACTTC | CASSLGRAGEYF
NA | TRBJ1-2 | NA | TRBV14 | TGTGCCAGCAGCCAAGACACTAACTATGGCTACACCTTC | CASSQDTNYGYTF
TRBD1 | TRBJ2-2 | NA | TRBV5-1 | TGCGCCAGCAGCTTTGGACAGGTCAGCACCGGGGAGCTGTTTTTT | CASSFGQVSTGELFF
TRBD1 | TRBJ1-2 | NA | TRBV2 | TGTGCCAGCGGACAGGGCACCCAACCCCATGGCTACACCTTC | CASGQGTQPHGYTF
TRBD2 | TRBJ2-1 | NA | TRBV18 | TGTGCCAGCTCACCACTCGGGACTAGGGATGAGCAGTTCTTC | CASSPLGTRDEQFF
NA | TRBJ2-7 | NA | TRBV28 | TGTGCCAGCAGGGGGGGCTCCTACGAGCAGTACTTC | CASRGGSYEQYF
NA | TRBJ2-5 | NA | TRBV5-1 | TGCGCCAGCAGCTTGGCCTACGTGGAGACCCAGTACTTC | CASSLAYVETQYF
TRBD1 | TRBJ1-3 | once | TRBV5-1 | TGCGCCAGCAGCACGGACAGGGGAAACACCATATATTTT | CASSTDRGNTIYF
NA | TRBJ1-2 | NA | TRBV28 | TGTGCCAGCAGTTTAGGGCAGTATGGCTACACCTTC | CASSLGQYGYTF
TRBD1 | TRBJ1-2 | once | TRBV6-5 | TGTGCCAGCAGCTTCGACAGGGAAGGATTTTGGGGCTACACCTTC | CASSFDREGFWGYTF
NA | TRBJ1-1 | NA | TRBV3-1/TRBV3-2 | TGTGCCAGCAGCCCATTTTCGGGGGGGAAGAACACTGAAGCTTTCTTT | CASSPFSGGKNTEAFF
TRBD1 | TRBJ2-7 | NA | TRBV29-1 | TGCAGCGTTGCCCGAAGGACAGGGGGTTACGAGCAGTACTTC | CSVARRTGGYEQYF
TRBD2 | TRBJ2-3 | once | TRBV10-1 | TGCGCCAGGAAAACTAGCGGGGGGGGTTCCACAGATACGCAGTATTTT | CARKTSGGGSTDTQYF
NA | TRBJ1-1 | NA | TRBV19 | TGTGCCAGTAGTGCCCCGGGGAACACTGAAGCTTTCTTT | CASSAPGNTEAFF
NA | TRBJ1-5 | NA | TRBV4-2 | TGTGCCAGCAGCCAAGATGTGGAGAGTGGCATAGGCCAGCCCCAGCATTTT | CASSQDVESGIGQPQHF
NA | TRBJ2-2 | NA | TRBV25-1 | TGTGCCAGCAGTACCCATGGGACAGGGGAGCTGTTTTTT | CASSTHGTGELFF
TRBD1 | TRBJ2-5 | NA | TRBV3-1/TRBV3-2 | TGTGCCAGCAGCCAAACGGACAGGGAAGAGACCCAGTACTTC | CASSQTDREETQYF
NA | TRBJ2-3 | NA | TRBV9 | TGTGCCAGCAGCCCCCGAGGAAGTAGCGGCACAGATACGCAGTATTTT | CASSPRGSSGTDTQYF
TRBD2 | TRBJ2-5 | NA | TRBV7-3 | TGTGCCAGCAGCTTACTGGGGGAGGGTCAAGAGACCCAGTACTTC | CASSLLGEGQETQYF
TRBD2 | TRBJ2-7 | NA | TRBV4-2 | TGTGCCAGCAGCCAAGTTGTCGTAGCGGGAGATCTCTCCTACGAGCAGTACTTC | CASSQVVVAGDLSYEQYF
TRBD1 | TRBJ1-1 | NA | TRBV30 | TGTGCCTGGAGTGCAGGGACAGCTTCTGAAGCTTTCTTT | CAWSAGTASEAFF
NA | TRBJ2-3 | NA | TRBV7-3 | TGTGCCAGCAGTATAGGGGGAAGCACAGATACGCAGTATTTT | CASSIGGSTDTQYF
TRBD1 | TRBJ1-5 | NA | TRBV6-5 | TGTGCCAGCCTTCACCGGGACAGGGAACAGCCCCAGCATTTT | CASLHRDREQPQHF
NA | TRBJ2-5 | few | TRBV19 | TGTGCCAGTAGTATAAAGGGGCTGGAGACCCAGTACTTC | CASSIKGLETQYF